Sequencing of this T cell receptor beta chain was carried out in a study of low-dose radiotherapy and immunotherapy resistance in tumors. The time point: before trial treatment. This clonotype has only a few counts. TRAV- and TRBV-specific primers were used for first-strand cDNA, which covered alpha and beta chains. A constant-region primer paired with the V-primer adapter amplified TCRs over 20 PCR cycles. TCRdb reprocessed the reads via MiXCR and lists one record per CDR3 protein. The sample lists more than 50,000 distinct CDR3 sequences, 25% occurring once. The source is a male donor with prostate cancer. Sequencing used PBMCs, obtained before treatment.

CDR3 in DNA: TGTGCCAGCAGCAAAAAGTATCGTAGACCCCGACAGGAGAGAACAGATACGCAGTATTTT. This gives the protein CASSKKYRRPRQERTDTQYF. The rearrangement uses TRBV21-1 and TRBJ2-3; the table's D call of TRBD1 was not tested on the DNA. TRBV21-1 is described as a pseudogene. There are 20 residues in the CDR3.